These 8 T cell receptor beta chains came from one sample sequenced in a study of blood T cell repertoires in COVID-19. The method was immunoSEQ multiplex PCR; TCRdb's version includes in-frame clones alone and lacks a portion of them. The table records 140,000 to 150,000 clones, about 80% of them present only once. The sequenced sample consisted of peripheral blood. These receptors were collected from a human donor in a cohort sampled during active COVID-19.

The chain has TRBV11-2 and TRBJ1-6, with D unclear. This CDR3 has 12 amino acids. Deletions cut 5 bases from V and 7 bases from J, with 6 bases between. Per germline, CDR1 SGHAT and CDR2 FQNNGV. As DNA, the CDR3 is TGTGCCAGCAGCCACTTGAATTCACCCCTCCACTTT. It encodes CASSHLNSPLHF.

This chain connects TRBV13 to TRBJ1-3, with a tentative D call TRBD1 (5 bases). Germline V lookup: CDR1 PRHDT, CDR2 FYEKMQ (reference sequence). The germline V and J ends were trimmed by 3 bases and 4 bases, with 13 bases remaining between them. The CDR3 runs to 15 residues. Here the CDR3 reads CASSFGGLVGNTIYF. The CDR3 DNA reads TGTGCCAGCAGCTTTGGGGGACTCGTGGGAAACACCATATATTTT. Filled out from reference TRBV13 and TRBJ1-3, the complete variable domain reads AAGVIQSPRHLIKEKRETATLKCYPIPRHDTVYWYQQGPGQDPQFLISFYEKMQSDKGSIPDRFSAQQFSDYHSELNMSSLELGDSALYFCASSFGGLVGNTIYFGEGSWLTVV.

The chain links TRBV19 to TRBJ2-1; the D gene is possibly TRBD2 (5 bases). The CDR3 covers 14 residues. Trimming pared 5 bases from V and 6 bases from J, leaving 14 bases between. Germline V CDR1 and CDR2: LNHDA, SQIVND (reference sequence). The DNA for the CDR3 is TGTGCCAGTAGTTCCCTACTAGAACTCAATGAGCAGTTCTTC. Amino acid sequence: CASSSLLELNEQFF.

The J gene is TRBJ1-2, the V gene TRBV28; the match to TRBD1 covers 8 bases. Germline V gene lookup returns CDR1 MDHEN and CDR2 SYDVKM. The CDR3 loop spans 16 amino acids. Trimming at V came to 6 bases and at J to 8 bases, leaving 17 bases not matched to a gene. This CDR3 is CASSQSGTGVERGYTF. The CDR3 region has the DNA TGTGCCAGCAGCCAGAGCGGGACAGGCGTCGAGCGGGGCTACACCTTC.

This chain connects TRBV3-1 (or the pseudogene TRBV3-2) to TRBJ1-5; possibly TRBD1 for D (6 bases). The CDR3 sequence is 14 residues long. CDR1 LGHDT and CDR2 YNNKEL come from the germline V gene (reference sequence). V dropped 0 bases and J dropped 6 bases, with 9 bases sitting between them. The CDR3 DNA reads TGTGCCAGCAGCCAAGATGCGGGGGCTCAGCCCCAGCATTTT. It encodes CASSQDAGAQPQHF.

This chain's CDR3 is CASSGLAGAVEQYV. The CDR3 DNA is TGTGCCAGCAGCGGACTAGCGGGAGCGGTCGAGCAGTACGTC. The chain uses TRBV6-5 and TRBJ2-7; TRBD2 matches at 13 bases. Germline loops: CDR1 MNHEY, CDR2 SVGAGI. V lost 6 bases to trimming and J lost 6 bases; unmatched junction nucleotides: 5. The CDR3 extends over 14 amino acids.

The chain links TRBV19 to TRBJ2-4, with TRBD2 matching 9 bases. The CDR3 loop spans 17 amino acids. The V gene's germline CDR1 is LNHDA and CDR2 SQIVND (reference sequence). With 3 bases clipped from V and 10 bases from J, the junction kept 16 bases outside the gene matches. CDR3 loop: CASSIPREGRYGIIQYF. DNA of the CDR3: TGTGCCAGTAGTATCCCGCGGGAGGGCCGCTATGGTATAATTCAGTACTTC.

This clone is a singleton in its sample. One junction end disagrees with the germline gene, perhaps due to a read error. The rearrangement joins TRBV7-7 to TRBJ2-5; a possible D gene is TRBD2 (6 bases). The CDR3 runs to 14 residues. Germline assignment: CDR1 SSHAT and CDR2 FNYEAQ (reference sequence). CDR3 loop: CASSLDRGGETQYF. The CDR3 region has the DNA TGTGCTAGCAGCTTGGACCGGGGAGGCGAGACCCAGTACTTC.